This TCR beta chain emerged from a study of T cells of healthy individuals. Each CDR3 protein is one row after TCRdb ran MiXCR on the 5' RACE reads. The sample has more than 85,000 distinct CDR3 sequences, roughly 15% seen once. CDR1 is MDHEN, CDR2 SYDVKM, per germline. The CDR3 consists of 16 residues. Trimming left V 7 bases short and J 0 bases short, with 13 bases between. The sequence was collected from a human donor in good health. This chain links TRBV28 with TRBJ1-6; D is unresolved. CDR3 sequence reads: CASTVRWSSYNSPLHF. CDR3 nucleotides: TGTGCCAGCACAGTCAGGTGGAGCTCCTATAATTCACCCCTCCACTTT.